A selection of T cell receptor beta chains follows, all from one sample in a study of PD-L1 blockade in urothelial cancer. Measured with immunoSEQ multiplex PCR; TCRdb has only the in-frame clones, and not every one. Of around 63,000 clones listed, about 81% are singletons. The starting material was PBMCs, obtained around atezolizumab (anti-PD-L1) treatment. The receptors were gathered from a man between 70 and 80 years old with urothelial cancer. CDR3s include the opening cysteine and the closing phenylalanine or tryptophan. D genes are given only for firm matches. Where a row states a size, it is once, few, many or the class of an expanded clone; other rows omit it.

CDR3 DNA: TGTGCCACCAGCAGAGAGGCGGGGGGCGCGTACAATGAGCAGTTCTTC
CDR3 protein: CATSREAGGAYNEQFF
D gene: TRBD2
clone size: NA
V gene: TRBV15
J gene: TRBJ2-1

CDR3 DNA: TGTGCCAGCAATGGCCAGCGGATATCCTACAATGAGCAGTTCTTC
CDR3 protein: CASNGQRISYNEQFF
D gene: NA
clone size: NA
V gene: TRBV28
J gene: TRBJ2-1

CDR3 DNA: TGCAGCGTCGACTGGACTAGCGGTTACAATGAGCAGTTCTTC
CDR3 protein: CSVDWTSGYNEQFF
D gene: TRBD2
clone size: NA
V gene: TRBV29-1
J gene: TRBJ2-1

CDR3 DNA: TGTGCCACCAGCAGATCCGGGACTGCCTTCTACAATGAGCAGTTCTTC
CDR3 protein: CATSRSGTAFYNEQFF
D gene: NA
clone size: NA
V gene: TRBV15
J gene: TRBJ2-1

CDR3 DNA: TGTGCCAGCAGTGAAGAAGGGGACAGGGGAAACGAGCAGTACTTC
CDR3 protein: CASSEEGDRGNEQYF
D gene: TRBD1
clone size: NA
V gene: TRBV25-1
J gene: TRBJ2-7

CDR3 DNA: TGTGCCAGCAGTCAAAAGGGATACAGGGGCGGCTACACCTTC
CDR3 protein: CASSQKGYRGGYTF
D gene: TRBD1
clone size: NA
V gene: TRBV28
J gene: TRBJ1-2

CDR3 DNA: TGTGCCAGCAGTGGACTAGCGGGAGGGCTAGTCGCTGAGCAGTTCTTC
CDR3 protein: CASSGLAGGLVAEQFF
D gene: TRBD2
clone size: NA
V gene: TRBV7-2
J gene: TRBJ2-1

CDR3 DNA: TGTGCCAGCAGCGAGGGAAGTATGAACACTGAAGCTTTCTTT
CDR3 protein: CASSEGSMNTEAFF
D gene: NA
clone size: NA
V gene: TRBV28
J gene: TRBJ1-1

CDR3 DNA: TGTGCCAGCAGCCTCAGACTAGCGCTATACAATGAGCAGTTCTTC
CDR3 protein: CASSLRLALYNEQFF
D gene: TRBD2
clone size: NA
V gene: TRBV7-8
J gene: TRBJ2-1

CDR3 DNA: TGCGCCAGCAGCCAAGAACAGCATAACACTGAAGCTTTCTTT
CDR3 protein: CASSQEQHNTEAFF
D gene: NA
clone size: NA
V gene: TRBV4-3
J gene: TRBJ1-1

CDR3 DNA: TGTGCCAGCAGTTCCCAACTGGCGGGAGTGGGGGGTAGGGACGAGCAGTACTTC
CDR3 protein: CASSSQLAGVGGRDEQYF
D gene: TRBD2
clone size: NA
V gene: TRBV28
J gene: TRBJ2-7

CDR3 DNA: TGTGCCAGCAGCGTAGCCGGGGACACTGAAGCTTTCTTT
CDR3 protein: CASSVAGDTEAFF
D gene: NA
clone size: few
V gene: TRBV9
J gene: TRBJ1-1

CDR3 DNA: TGTGCCAGCAGCTTAGGGAGCCACGGCACTGAAGCTTTCTTT
CDR3 protein: CASSLGSHGTEAFF
D gene: NA
clone size: NA
V gene: TRBV7-2
J gene: TRBJ1-1

CDR3 DNA: TGCGCCAGCAGCTCGTTCGAGGGGGATGGGGAAGAGACCCAGTACTTC
CDR3 protein: CASSSFEGDGEETQYF
D gene: NA
clone size: once
V gene: TRBV5-1
J gene: TRBJ2-5

CDR3 DNA: TGTGCCAGCAGCTTGGCTACAGGGGGCGAAGCTTTCTTT
CDR3 protein: CASSLATGGEAFF
D gene: TRBD1
clone size: NA
V gene: TRBV5-6
J gene: TRBJ1-1

CDR3 DNA: TGCGCCAGCAGCTTGGGATGGACAAGTATGAACACTGAAGCTTTCTTT
CDR3 protein: CASSLGWTSMNTEAFF
D gene: NA
clone size: few
V gene: TRBV5-1
J gene: TRBJ1-1

CDR3 DNA: TGTGCCAGCAGCGCTCGACAGTTTCCCTCCTACGAGCAGTACTTC
CDR3 protein: CASSARQFPSYEQYF
D gene: NA
clone size: NA
V gene: TRBV5-8
J gene: TRBJ2-7

CDR3 DNA: TGTGCCAGCAGCCAAGCACAGTCCGAGCAGTACTTC
CDR3 protein: CASSQAQSEQYF
D gene: NA
clone size: NA
V gene: TRBV14
J gene: TRBJ2-7

CDR3 DNA: TGTGCCAGCAGTTTACGGACTAGCGGAGGGGCCAAGACGACCCAGTACTTC
CDR3 protein: CASSLRTSGGAKTTQYF
D gene: TRBD2
clone size: NA
V gene: TRBV27
J gene: TRBJ2-5

CDR3 DNA: TGTGCCAGCAGCTTGGTTAGCTACGAGCAGTACTTC
CDR3 protein: CASSLVSYEQYF
D gene: NA
clone size: NA
V gene: TRBV5-6
J gene: TRBJ2-7

CDR3 DNA: TGTGCCAGCAGCATTCTAGCGGCGTACGAGCAGTACTTC
CDR3 protein: CASSILAAYEQYF
D gene: TRBD2
clone size: NA
V gene: TRBV7-2
J gene: TRBJ2-7

CDR3 DNA: TGTGCCAGCAGCCAAGAGAGCCCGAGCTCTGGAAACACCATATATTTT
CDR3 protein: CASSQESPSSGNTIYF
D gene: NA
clone size: NA
V gene: TRBV4-2
J gene: TRBJ1-3

CDR3 DNA: TGTGCCAGCAGTTATCTGGCGGGAACTGGCACAGATACGCAGTATTTT
CDR3 protein: CASSYLAGTGTDTQYF
D gene: NA
clone size: few
V gene: TRBV27
J gene: TRBJ2-3

CDR3 DNA: TGTGCCAGCAGCCAAATCTCCTACAATGAGCAGTTCTTC
CDR3 protein: CASSQISYNEQFF
D gene: NA
clone size: NA
V gene: TRBV27
J gene: TRBJ2-1

CDR3 DNA: TGTGCCAGCAGTGAAGAGGCAGGGGGCGGGTATGGCTACACCTTC
CDR3 protein: CASSEEAGGGYGYTF
D gene: TRBD1
clone size: NA
V gene: TRBV6-1
J gene: TRBJ1-2

CDR3 DNA: TGTGCCAGCAGTGAGATGGGACTAGCGGGACTGAACACCGGGGAGCTGTTTTTT
CDR3 protein: CASSEMGLAGLNTGELFF
D gene: TRBD2
clone size: NA
V gene: TRBV2
J gene: TRBJ2-2

CDR3 DNA: TGTGCCAGCAGTCCGGGGGGACAGGGCTCCCACGAGCAGTACTTC
CDR3 protein: CASSPGGQGSHEQYF
D gene: TRBD1
clone size: NA
V gene: TRBV6-1
J gene: TRBJ2-7

CDR3 DNA: TGTGCCAGCAGCCAGTCCCACACTGAAGCTTTCTTT
CDR3 protein: CASSQSHTEAFF
D gene: NA
clone size: NA
V gene: TRBV7-2
J gene: TRBJ1-1

CDR3 DNA: TGTGCCAGCAGCATCAACTCACAGTACCAGTACTTC
CDR3 protein: CASSINSQYQYF
D gene: NA
clone size: NA
V gene: TRBV7-6
J gene: TRBJ2-5